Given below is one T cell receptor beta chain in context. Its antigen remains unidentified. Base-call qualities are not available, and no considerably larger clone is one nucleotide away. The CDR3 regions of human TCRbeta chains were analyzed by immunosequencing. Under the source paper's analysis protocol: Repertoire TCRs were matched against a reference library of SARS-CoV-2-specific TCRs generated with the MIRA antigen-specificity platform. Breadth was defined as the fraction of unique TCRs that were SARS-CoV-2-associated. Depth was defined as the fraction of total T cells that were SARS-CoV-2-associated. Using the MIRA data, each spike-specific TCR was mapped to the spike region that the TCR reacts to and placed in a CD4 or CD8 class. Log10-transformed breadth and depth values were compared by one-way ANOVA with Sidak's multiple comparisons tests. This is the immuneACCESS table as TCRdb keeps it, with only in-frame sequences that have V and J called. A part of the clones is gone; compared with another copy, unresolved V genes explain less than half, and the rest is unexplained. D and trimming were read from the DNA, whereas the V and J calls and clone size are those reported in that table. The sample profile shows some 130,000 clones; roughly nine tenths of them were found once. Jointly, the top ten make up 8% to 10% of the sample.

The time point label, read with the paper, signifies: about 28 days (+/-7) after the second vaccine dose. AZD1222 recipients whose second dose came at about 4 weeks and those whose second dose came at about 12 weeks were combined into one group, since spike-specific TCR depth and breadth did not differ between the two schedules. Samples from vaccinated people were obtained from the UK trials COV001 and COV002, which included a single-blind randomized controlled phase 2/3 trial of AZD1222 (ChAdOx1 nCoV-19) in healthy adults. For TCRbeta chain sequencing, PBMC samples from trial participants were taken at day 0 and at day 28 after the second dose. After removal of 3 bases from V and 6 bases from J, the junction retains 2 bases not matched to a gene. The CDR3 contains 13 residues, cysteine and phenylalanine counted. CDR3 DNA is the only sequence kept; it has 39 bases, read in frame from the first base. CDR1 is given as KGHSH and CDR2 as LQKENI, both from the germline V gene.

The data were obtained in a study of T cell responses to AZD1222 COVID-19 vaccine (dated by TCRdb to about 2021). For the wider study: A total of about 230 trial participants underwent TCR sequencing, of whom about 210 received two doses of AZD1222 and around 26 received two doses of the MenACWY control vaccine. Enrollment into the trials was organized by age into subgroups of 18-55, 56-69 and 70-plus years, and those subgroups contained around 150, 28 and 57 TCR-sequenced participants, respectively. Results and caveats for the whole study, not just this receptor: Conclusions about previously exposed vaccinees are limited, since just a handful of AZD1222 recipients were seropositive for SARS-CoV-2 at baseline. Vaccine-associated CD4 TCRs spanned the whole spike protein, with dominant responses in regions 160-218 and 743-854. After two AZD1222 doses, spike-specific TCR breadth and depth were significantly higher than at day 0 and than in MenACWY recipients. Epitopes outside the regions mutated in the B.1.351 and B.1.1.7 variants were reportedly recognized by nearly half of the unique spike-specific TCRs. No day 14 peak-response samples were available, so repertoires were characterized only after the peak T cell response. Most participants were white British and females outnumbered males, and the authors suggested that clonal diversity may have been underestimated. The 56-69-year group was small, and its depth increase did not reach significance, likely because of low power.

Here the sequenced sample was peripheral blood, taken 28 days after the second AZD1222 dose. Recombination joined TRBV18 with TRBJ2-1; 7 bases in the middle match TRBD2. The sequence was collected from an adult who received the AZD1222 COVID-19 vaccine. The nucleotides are TGTGCCAGCTCACCGGGACTAACCAATGAGCAGTTCTTC. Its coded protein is CASSPGLTNEQFF.